This entry is about one T cell receptor beta chain. The age range of participants was 18 to 89 years, with residence in under 25 US areas. The study counted Cohort 3 donors as recovered given two negative PCRs, clearance, or symptom resolution. The data derive from a study of blood T cell repertoires in COVID-19. Libraries were prepared by immunoSEQ multiplex PCR; TCRdb keeps only in-frame clonotypes and omits some of them. The sample records 250,000 to 350,000 clones, 80% to 90% being singletons. V shed 4 bases and J 3 bases; nucleotides not matched to a gene: 8. This CDR3 has 17 residues. The germline gives CDR1 SGHRS, CDR2 YFSETQ.

The clonotype comes from a woman younger than 35 who had recovered from COVID-19. The sequencing sample was made of PBMCs or T cells enriched from blood (not recorded which). The chain employs TRBV5-1 and TRBJ2-5; 14 bases fit TRBD2. The CDR3 region has the DNA TGCGCCAGCAGCCCGGGGACTAGCGGGAGTGGCGAAGAGACCCAGTACTTC. Translated: CASSPGTSGSGEETQYF.